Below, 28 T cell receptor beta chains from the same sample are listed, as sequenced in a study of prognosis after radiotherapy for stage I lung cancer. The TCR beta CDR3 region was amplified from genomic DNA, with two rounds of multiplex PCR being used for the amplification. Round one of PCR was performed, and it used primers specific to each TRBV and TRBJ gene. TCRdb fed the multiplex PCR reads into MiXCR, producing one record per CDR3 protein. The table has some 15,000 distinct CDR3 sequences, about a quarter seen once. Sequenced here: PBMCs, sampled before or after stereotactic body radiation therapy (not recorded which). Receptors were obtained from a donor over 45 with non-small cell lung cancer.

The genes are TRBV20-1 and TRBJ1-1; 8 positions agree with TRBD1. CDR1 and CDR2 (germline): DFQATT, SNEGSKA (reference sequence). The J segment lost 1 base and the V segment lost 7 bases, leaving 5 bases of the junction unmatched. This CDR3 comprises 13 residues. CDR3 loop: CSERDRGNTEAFF. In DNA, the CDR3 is TGCAGTGAGAGAGACAGGGGGAACACTGAAGCTTTCTTT.

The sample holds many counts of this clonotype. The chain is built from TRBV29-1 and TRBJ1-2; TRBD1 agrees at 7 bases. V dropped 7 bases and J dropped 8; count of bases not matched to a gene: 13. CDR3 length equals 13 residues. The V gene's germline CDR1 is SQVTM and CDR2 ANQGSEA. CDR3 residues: CSGATGQVSGYTF. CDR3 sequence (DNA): TGCAGCGGGGCTACCGGACAGGTATCCGGCTACACCTTC.

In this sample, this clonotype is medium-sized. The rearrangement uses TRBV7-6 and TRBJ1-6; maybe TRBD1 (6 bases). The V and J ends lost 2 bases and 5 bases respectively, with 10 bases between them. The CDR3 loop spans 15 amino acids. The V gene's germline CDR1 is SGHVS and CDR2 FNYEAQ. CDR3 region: CASSLRTANNSPLHF. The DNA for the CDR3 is TGTGCCAGCAGCTTAAGGACAGCCAATAATTCACCCCTCCACTTT.

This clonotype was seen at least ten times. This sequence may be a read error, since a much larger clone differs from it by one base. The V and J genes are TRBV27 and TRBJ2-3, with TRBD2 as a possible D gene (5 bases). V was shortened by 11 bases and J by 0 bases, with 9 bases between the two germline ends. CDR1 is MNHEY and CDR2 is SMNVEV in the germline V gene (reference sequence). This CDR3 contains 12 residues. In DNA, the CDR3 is TGTGCCCCGCGGGCTAGCACAGATACGCAGTATTTT. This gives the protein CAPRASTDTQYF.

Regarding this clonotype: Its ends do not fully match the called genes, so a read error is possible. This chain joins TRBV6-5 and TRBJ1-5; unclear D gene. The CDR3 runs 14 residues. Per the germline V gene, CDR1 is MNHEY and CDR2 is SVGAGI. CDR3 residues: CASSYKRGNQLQHF. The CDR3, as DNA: TGTGCCAGCAGTTATAAGCGAGGAAATCAGCTCCAGCATTTT.

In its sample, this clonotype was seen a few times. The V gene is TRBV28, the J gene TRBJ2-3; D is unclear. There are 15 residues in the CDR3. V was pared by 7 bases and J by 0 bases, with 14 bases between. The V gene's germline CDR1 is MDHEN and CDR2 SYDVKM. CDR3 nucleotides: TGTGCCAGCAATGATCTAGGAACTAGCACAGATACGCAGTATTTT. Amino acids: CASNDLGTSTDTQYF. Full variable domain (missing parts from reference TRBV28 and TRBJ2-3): DVKVTQSSRYLVKRTGEKVFLECVQDMDHENMFWYRQDPGLGLRLIYFSYDVKMKEKGDIPEGYSVSREKKERFSLILESASTNQTSMYLCASNDLGTSTDTQYFGPGTRLTVL.

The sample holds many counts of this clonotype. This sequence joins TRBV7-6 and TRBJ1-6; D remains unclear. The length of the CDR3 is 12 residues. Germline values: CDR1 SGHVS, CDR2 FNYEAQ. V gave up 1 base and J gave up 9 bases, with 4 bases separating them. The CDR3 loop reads CASSLVGSPLHF. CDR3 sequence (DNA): TGTGCCAGCAGCTTAGTAGGTTCACCCCTCCACTTT.

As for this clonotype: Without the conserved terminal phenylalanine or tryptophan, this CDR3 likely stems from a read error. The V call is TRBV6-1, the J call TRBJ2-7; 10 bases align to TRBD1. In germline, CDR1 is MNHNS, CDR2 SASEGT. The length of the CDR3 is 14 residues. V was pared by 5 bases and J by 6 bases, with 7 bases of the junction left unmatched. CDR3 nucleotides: TGTGCCAGCAGTAGCGGGACAGGGGAACGCGAGCAGTACTTA. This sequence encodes CASSSGTGEREQYL.

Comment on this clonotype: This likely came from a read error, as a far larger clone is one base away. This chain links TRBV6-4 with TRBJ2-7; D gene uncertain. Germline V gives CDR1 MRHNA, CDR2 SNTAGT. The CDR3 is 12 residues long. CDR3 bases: TGTGCCAGCAGTTACTTGGGGTCCGAGGAGTACTTC. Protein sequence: CASSYLGSEEYF.

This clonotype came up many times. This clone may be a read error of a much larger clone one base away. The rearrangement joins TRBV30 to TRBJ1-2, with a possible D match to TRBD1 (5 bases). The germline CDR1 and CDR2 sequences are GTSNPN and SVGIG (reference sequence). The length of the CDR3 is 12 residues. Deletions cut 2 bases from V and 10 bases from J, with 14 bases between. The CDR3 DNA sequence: TGTGCCTGGAGTTGGGGGATCTCTAACTACACCTTC. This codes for CAWSWGISNYTF.

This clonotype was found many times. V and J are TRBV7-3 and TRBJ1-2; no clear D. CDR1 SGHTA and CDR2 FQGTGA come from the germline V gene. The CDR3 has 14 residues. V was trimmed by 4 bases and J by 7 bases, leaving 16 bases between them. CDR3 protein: CASSSDSRAFGYTF. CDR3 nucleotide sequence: TGTGCCAGCAGCTCGGACTCCCGGGCTTTTGGCTACACCTTC.

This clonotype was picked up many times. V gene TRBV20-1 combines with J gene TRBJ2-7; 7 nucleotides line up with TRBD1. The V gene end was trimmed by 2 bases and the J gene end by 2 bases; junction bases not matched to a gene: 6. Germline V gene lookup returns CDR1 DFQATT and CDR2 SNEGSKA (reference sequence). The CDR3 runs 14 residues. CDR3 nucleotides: TGCAGTGCTAGAATCCCGACAGGGCCCTACGAGCAGTACTTC. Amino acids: CSARIPTGPYEQYF.

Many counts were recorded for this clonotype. CDR3 in DNA: TGCAGTGCTCGGAGGGGTTTGGGCCAAGAGACCCAGTACTTC. This translates into CSARRGLGQETQYF. V and J are TRBV20-1 and TRBJ2-5; tentative D call: TRBD2 (6 bases). This CDR3 is 14 amino acids long. V was cut by 5 bases and J by 1 base, with 14 bases left in between. The germline V gene has CDR1 DFQATT and CDR2 SNEGSKA (reference sequence).

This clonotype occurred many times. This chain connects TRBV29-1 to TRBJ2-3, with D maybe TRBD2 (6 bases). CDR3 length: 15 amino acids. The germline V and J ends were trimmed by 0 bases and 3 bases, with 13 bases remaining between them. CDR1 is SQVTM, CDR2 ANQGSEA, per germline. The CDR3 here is CSVEDLGSETDTQYF. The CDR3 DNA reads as TGCAGCGTTGAAGATCTCGGGAGCGAGACAGATACGCAGTATTTT.

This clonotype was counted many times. The CDR3 sequence: CATRTGTGVTGELFF. The CDR3 DNA reads TGTGCCACCAGAACCGGGACAGGGGTTACCGGGGAGCTGTTTTTT. V and J are TRBV24-1 and TRBJ2-2; TRBD1 agrees at 10 bases. The CDR3 runs to 15 residues. V was pared by 7 bases and J by 5 bases, with 6 bases of the junction left unmatched. CDR1 and CDR2 from the germline V gene are KGHDR and SFDVKD.

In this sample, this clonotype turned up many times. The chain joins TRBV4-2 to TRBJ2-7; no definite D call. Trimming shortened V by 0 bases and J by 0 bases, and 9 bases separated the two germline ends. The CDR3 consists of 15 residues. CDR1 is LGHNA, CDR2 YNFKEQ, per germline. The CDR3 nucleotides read TGTGCCAGCAGCCAAGAGTCTACCACCTCCTACGAGCAGTACTTC. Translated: CASSQESTTSYEQYF.

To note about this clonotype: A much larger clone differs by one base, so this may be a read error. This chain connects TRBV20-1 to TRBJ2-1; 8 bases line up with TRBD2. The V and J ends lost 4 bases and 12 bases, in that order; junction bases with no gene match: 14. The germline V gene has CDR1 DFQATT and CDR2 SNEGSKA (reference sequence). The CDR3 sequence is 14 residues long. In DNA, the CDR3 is TGCAGTGCTAAGAGACTAGCGTGGGGGAGGGGGCAGTTCTTC. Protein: CSAKRLAWGRGQFF.

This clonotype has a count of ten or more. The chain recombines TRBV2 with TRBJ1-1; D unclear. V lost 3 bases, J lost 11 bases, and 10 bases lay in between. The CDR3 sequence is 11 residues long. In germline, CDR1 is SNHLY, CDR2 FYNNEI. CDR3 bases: TGTGCCAGCAGTGAGGCAGTTTGGGCTTTCTTT. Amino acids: CASSEAVWAFF.

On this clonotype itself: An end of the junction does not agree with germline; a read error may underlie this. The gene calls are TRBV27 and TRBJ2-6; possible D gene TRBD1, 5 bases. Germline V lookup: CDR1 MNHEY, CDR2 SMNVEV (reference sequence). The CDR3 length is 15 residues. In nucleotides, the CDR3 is TGTGCCAGCAGCCACCGGCGCTCTGGGGCCAACGTCCTAACTTTC. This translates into CASSHRRSGANVLTF.

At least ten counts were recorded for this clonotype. CDR3 region: CASSHPGLAGGPKLYEQYF. CDR3 nucleotides: TGCGCCAGCAGCCACCCCGGACTAGCGGGAGGGCCAAAACTCTACGAGCAGTACTTC. The chain joins TRBV4-1 to TRBJ2-7; 15 bases fit TRBD2. V lost 3 bases to trimming and J lost 3 bases; unmatched junction nucleotides: 12. The CDR3 has 19 amino acids. From germline, CDR1 is MGHRA and CDR2 YSYEKL.

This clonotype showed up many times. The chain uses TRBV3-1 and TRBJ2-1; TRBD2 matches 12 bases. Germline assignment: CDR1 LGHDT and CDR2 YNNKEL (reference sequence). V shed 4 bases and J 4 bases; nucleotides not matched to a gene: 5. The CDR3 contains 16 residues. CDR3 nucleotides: TGTGCCAGCAGCCTACGGACTAGCGGGATATACAATGAGCAGTTCTTC. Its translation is CASSLRTSGIYNEQFF.

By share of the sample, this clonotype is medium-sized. In DNA, the CDR3 is TGTGCCAGCAGCATGGACAGGAGCTATATGAACACTGAAGCTTTCTTT. It yields the protein CASSMDRSYMNTEAFF. The V and J genes are TRBV7-6 and TRBJ1-1; 7 bases agree with TRBD1. V shed 5 bases, J shed 0 bases, and the junction held 9 bases outside the gene matches. Germline values: CDR1 SGHVS, CDR2 FNYEAQ. The CDR3 consists of 16 residues.

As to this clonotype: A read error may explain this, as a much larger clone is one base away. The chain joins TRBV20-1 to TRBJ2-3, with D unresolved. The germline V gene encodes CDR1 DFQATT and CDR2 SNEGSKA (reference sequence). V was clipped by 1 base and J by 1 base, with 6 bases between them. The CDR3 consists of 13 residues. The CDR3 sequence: CSARGVGTDTQYF. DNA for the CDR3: TGCAGTGCTAGAGGTGTGGGCACAGATACGCAGTATTTT.

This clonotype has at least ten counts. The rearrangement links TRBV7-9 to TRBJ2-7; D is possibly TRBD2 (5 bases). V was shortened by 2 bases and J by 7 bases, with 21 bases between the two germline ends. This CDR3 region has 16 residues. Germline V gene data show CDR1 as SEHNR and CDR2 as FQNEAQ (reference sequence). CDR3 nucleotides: TGTGCCAGCAGCTTACAGACTACATCCCGAATCGAAGAGCAGTACTTC. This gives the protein CASSLQTTSRIEEQYF.

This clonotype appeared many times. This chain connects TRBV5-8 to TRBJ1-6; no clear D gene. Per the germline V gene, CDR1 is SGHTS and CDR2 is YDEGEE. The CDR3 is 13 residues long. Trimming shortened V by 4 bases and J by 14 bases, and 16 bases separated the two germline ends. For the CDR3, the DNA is TGTGCCAGCAGCCAGGACCCTTCTTCGGCCCTCCACTTT. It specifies CASSQDPSSALHF.

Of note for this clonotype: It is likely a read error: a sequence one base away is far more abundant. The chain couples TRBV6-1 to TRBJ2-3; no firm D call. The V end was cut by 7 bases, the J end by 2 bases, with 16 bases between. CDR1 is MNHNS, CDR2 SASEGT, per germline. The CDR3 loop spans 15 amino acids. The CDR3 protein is CASIDPGVVTDTQYF. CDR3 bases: TGTGCCAGCATTGACCCAGGAGTCGTCACAGATACGCAGTATTTT.

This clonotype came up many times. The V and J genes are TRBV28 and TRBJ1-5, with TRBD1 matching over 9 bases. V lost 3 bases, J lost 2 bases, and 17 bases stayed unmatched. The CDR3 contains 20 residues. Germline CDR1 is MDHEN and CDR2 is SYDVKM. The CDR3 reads CASSLLWDRDSGLGNQPQHF. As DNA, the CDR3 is TGTGCCAGCAGTTTGTTGTGGGACAGGGATTCGGGTTTGGGCAATCAGCCCCAGCATTTT.

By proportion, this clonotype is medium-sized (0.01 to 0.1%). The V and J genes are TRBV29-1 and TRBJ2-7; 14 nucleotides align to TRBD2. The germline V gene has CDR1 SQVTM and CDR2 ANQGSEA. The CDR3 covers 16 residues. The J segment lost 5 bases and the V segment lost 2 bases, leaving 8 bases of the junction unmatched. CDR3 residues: CSVEFLGTSGRNEQYF. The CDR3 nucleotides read TGCAGCGTTGAATTCCTCGGGACTAGCGGGAGAAACGAGCAGTACTTC.